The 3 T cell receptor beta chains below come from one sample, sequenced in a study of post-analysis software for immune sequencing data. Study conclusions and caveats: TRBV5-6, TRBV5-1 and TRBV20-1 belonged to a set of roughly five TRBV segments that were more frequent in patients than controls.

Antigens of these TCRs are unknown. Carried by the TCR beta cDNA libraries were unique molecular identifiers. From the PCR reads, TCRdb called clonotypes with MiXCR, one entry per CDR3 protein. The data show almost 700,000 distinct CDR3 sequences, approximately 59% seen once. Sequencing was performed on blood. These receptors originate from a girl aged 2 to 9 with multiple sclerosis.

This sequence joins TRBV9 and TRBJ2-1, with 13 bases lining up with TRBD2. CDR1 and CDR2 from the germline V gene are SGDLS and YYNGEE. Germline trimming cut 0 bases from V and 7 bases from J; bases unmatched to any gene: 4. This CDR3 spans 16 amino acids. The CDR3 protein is CASSVARLAGGNEQFF. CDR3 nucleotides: TGTGCCAGCAGCGTAGCTAGACTAGCGGGAGGAAATGAGCAGTTCTTC. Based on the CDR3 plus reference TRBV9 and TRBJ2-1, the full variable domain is DSGVTQTPKHLITATGQRVTLRCSPRSGDLSVYWYQQSLDQGLQFLIQYYNGEERAKGNILERFSAQQFPDLHSELNLSSLELGDSALYFCASSVARLAGGNEQFFGPGTRLTVL.

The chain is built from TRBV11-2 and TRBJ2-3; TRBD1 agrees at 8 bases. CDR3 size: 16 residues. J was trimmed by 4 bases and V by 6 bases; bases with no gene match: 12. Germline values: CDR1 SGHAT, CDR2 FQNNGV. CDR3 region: CASSLAPGQGADTQYF. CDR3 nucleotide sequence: TGTGCCAGCAGTTTGGCCCCCGGACAGGGCGCAGATACGCAGTATTTT.

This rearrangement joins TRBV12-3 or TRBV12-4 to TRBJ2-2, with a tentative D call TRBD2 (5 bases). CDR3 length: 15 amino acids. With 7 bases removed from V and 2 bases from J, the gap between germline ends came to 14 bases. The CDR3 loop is CASTSAGENTGELFF. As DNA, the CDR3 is TGTGCCAGCACCTCTGCCGGGGAAAACACCGGGGAGCTGTTTTTT.